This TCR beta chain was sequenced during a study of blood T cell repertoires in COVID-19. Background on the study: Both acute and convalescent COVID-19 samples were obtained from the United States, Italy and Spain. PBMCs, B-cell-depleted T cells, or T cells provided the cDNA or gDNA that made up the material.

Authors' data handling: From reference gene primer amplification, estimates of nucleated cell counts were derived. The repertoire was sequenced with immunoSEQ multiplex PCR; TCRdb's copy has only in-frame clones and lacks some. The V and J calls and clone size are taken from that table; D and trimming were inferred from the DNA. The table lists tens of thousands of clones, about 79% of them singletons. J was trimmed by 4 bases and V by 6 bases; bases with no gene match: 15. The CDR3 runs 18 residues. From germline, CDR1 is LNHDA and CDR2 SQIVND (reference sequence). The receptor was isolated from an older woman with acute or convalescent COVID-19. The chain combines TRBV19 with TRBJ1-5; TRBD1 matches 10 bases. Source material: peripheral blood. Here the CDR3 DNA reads TGTGCCAGTAGAAAACCCCTTGGGACAGGGGAGCGGAATCAGCCCCAGCATTTT. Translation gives CASRKPLGTGERNQPQHF.